The T cell receptor (beta chain) under discussion was sequenced for a study of OX40 agonist ivuxolimab in advanced cancers. The CDR3 contains 12 residues. Trimming left V 9 bases short and J 8 bases short, with 16 bases between. The germline CDR1 and CDR2 sequences are LNHDA and SQIVND (reference sequence). This clone was counted a single time. Blood sampling was done at baseline, cycle 4 day 1, and cycle 7 day 1. Sequencing used immunoSEQ multiplex PCR; TCRdb keeps in-frame clones, though not all of them. The sample holds tens of thousands of clones, almost 90% seen once. V is TRBV19 and J is TRBJ1-1, with D perhaps TRBD1 (6 bases). The origin of this receptor is an adult with an advanced solid tumor such as melanoma, head and neck, liver or kidney cancer. The sequenced sample was CD4+ or CD8+ T cells sorted from blood, obtained in a trial of the OX40 agonist ivuxolimab. The CDR3 coding sequence is TGTGCCAGCCGGGTAGTTGACAGGGAAGCTTTCTTT. This encodes CASRVVDREAFF.